Sequencing of this T cell receptor beta chain was carried out in a study of blood T cell repertoires in COVID-19. Germline V gene lookup returns CDR1 ENHRY and CDR2 SYGVKD. The CDR3 spans 11 residues. V shed 4 bases and J shed 4 bases, with 4 bases lying between them. Here immunoSEQ multiplex PCR was the method, and the copy in TCRdb shows in-frame clones only, minus some. The repertoire holds roughly 49,000 clones, with around 80% as singletons. The sequenced sample was peripheral blood. The clonotype was recovered from an elderly woman with acute or convalescent COVID-19. This chain joins TRBV10-3 and TRBJ1-1; no reliable D call. CDR3 DNA sequence: TGTGCCATCAGTGCTAGCACTGAAGCTTTCTTT. Translation: CAISASTEAFF.